This T cell receptor beta chain comes out of a study of cytomegalovirus exposure and HLA in healthy donors. Study summary: Of around 400 genotyped donors, 81% grouped in the Caucasian-associated ancestry cluster.

This CDR3 has 17 amino acids. Germline loops: CDR1 SGHRS, CDR2 YFSETQ. Study observations and caveats: Most likely, a cluster of highly shared sequence variants arose as a sequencing artifact. The study designated 160 or so TCR beta chains cytomegalovirus-associated. Later findings reportedly placed an Asian-associated ancestry cluster below the roughly 690-donor mean for N-insertions.

Comment on this clone: The target antigen is unknown.

Both 60 Vbeta primers and 13 Jbeta primers went into the PCR. Sequenced by immunoSEQ multiplex PCR; TCRdb stores in-frame clones only, minus some. The sample has 55,000 to 80,000 clones; just under 80% are singletons. The source is a man between 40 and 49 years old in good health and CMV-seronegative. The sequenced sample was PBMCs. The chain carries TRBV5-1 and TRBJ2-5, with 10 bases identical to TRBD2. With the DNA end fitting TRBJ2-7 better, the J assignment may be wrong. The CDR3 sequence is CASSLAVGSGGSYEQYF. The CDR3, as DNA: TGCGCCAGCAGCTTGGCGGTCGGTAGCGGGGGGTCCTACGAGCAGTACTTC.